Given below is one T cell receptor (beta chain) in context. Antigen unknown. The junction differs from germline at one of its ends, possibly a read error. These data come from a study of CD8+CD57+ T cells in acquired aplastic anemia. On the study more broadly: Sorted CD4+ and CD8+ cells gave a mean 3.2 ug DNA, range about 0.2 to 27.4 ug. Healthy donor sequencing depth: 10 million to 10.8 million CD4+, 11 million to 14 million CD8+ reads.

General study findings and limits: Levels of CD8+ Simpson's diversity were not significantly distinct in patients versus controls. Overlap between patients and controls comprised roughly 28 CD8+ CDR3 sequences.

For CDR3 and TCR beta VDJ profiling, genomic DNA was the template used. TCRdb passed the reads through MiXCR, listing each CDR3 protein once. The sample carries 86,000 or so distinct CDR3 sequences, approximately 46% recorded once. Sequenced input: sorted CD4+, CD8+, or CD8+CD57+ T cells (not recorded which) from PBMCs. This receptor was identified in a human donor in good health, serving as a control.

The CDR3 DNA is TGCAGTGCTAGAGCCGAATTAGGGACTAGCGGGAGCTACGATGAGCAGTTCTTC. Residues: CSARAELGTSGSYDEQFF. This rearrangement joins TRBV20-1 to TRBJ2-1; TRBD2 matches 14 bases. CDR1 DFQATT and CDR2 SNEGSKA come from the germline V gene (reference sequence). The length of the CDR3 is 18 residues.